This T cell receptor beta chain was sequenced in a study of spatial heterogeneity in lung cancer. General study findings and limits: It was found that expanded intratumoral alpha and beta TCR counts tracked tumor mutation counts.

CDR1 and CDR2 (germline): MGHRA, YSYEKL. V shed 1 base and J shed 2 bases, with 12 bases lying between them. The length of the CDR3 is 15 residues. TCRdb re-derived calls from the 5' RACE reads in MiXCR, one entry per CDR3 protein. In the table there are some 900 distinct CDR3 sequences, approximately 70% of which are singletons. Regarding time point: sample taken at primary tumor resection. This clonotype was detected only a few times. What it binds is unknown. This clonotype originated in a male donor with early-stage non-small cell lung cancer. Sequenced material: lung tumor tissue, taken at surgery. The chain has TRBV4-1 and TRBJ2-7; D uncertain. CDR3 bases: TGCGCCAGCAGCCAAGCACAGAGTTTCGCCTACGAGCAGTACTTC. The encoded protein is CASSQAQSFAYEQYF.